The clone carrying this T cell receptor (beta chain) has a handful of counts. The sample comes from a study of blood T cell repertoires in COVID-19. The wider study: PBMCs, B-cell-depleted T cells, or T cells were the source of the cDNA or gDNA that made up the material.

As handled by the study authors: Amplification from reference gene primers served as the basis for estimated nucleated cell counts. Clones were read by immunoSEQ multiplex PCR, and TCRdb kept only the in-frame ones, dropping some. Clone size and V and J calls were adopted from that table, with D and trimming inferred from the DNA. This table has more than 85,000 clones, about four fifths appearing once. V was pared by 3 bases and J by 0 bases, with 11 bases of the junction left unmatched. The CDR3 contains 19 residues. The germline V gene has CDR1 ENHRY and CDR2 SYGVKD. Material for sequencing was peripheral blood. The chain links TRBV10-3 to TRBJ2-3; 11 nucleotides align to TRBD1. The origin of this receptor is a human donor in a cohort sampled during active COVID-19. CDR3 sequence: CAISDSIGQGAGSTDTQYF. CDR3 sequence (DNA): TGTGCCATCAGTGACTCTATAGGACAGGGGGCTGGAAGCACAGATACGCAGTATTTT.